The following is a T cell receptor beta chain sequence with its context. Its antigen is still unknown. The CDR3 is made up of 14 amino acids. Germline assignment: CDR1 SNHLY and CDR2 FYNNEI. The V end was cut by 4 bases, the J end by 2 bases, with 9 bases between. PCR amplification relied on 60 Vbeta primers (plus 13 Jbeta primers). The table came from immunoSEQ multiplex PCR; TCRdb's copy has only in-frame clones and leaves some out. The sample comprises 170,000 or so clones, approximately 86% of which are singletons, and roughly 1.9% rests with the top ten. This sample was included in a study of cytomegalovirus exposure and HLA in healthy donors. Study-wide results and limits: A later analysis reported that several of the most significant clusters appeared to be linked to common viral pathogens, among them Epstein-Barr virus. Later on, an analysis tied roughly 17,000 TCR beta sequences to HLA alleles at 0.05 false discovery rate.

This clonotype was obtained from a woman between 18 and 30 years old in good health and CMV-seronegative. J is TRBJ1-5 and V is TRBV2; no clear D. Sequencing was carried out using PBMCs. The CDR3 region has the DNA TGTGCCAGCAGTGCTCAGGCAGGCAATCAGCCCCAGCATTTT. Amino acids: CASSAQAGNQPQHF.